This T cell receptor (beta chain) appears in the sequencing data of a study of T cell responses to AZD1222 COVID-19 vaccine. Produced via immunoSEQ multiplex PCR; TCRdb's table is partial and in-frame only. The sample lists around 110,000 clones; approximately 83% were seen once. Trimming took 2 bases from V and 4 from J; bases not matched to a gene: 3. Germline V gene sequence: CDR1 SGHVS, CDR2 FQNEAQ. The CDR3 length is 16 residues. The TCR was taken from an adult in good health. Sequencing was performed on peripheral blood, taken on day 0 of MenACWY control vaccination. The chain has TRBV7-8 and TRBJ2-2, with 11 bases identical to TRBD2. The CDR3 DNA follows: TGTGCCAGCAGCTTAAGACTAGCGGGGTCCACCGGGGAGCTGTTTTTT. It translates to CASSLRLAGSTGELFF.